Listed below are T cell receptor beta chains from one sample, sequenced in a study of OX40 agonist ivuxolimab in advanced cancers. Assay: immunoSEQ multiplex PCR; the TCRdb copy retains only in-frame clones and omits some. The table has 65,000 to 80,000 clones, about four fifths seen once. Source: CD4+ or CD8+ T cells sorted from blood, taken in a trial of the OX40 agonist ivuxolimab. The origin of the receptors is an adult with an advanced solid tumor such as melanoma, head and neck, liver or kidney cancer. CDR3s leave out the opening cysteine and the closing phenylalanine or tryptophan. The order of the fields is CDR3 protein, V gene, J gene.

CDR3: ASSDSPGLAGYNEQF
V: TRBV6-4
J: TRBJ2-1

CDR3: ASSLGGVGQPQH
V: TRBV11-2
J: TRBJ1-5

CDR3: ASSLVFADTQY
V: TRBV5-1
J: TRBJ2-3

CDR3: ASSSPERGPTDTQY
V: TRBV5-4
J: TRBJ2-3

CDR3: ASSTRTGGRNEQF
V: TRBV27
J: TRBJ2-1

CDR3: ASSRGTTNEKLF
V: TRBV7-9
J: TRBJ1-4

CDR3: ASSQDRGQGYEQY
V: TRBV5-4
J: TRBJ2-7

CDR3: ASKLGGAGELF
V: TRBV5-5
J: TRBJ2-2

CDR3: ASSNSLNQPQH
V: TRBV2
J: TRBJ1-5

CDR3: ASSPGQQLIEKLF
V: TRBV18
J: TRBJ1-4

CDR3: ASSGGYNEQF
V: TRBV28
J: TRBJ2-1

CDR3: ASSLNPARGQETQY
V: TRBV5-1
J: TRBJ2-5

CDR3: TSTGGQLPYEQY
V: TRBV1
J: -

CDR3: ASSPFGGVPEAF
V: TRBV7-3
J: TRBJ1-1

CDR3: AWGQGATEAF
V: TRBV30
J: TRBJ1-1

CDR3: ASSVGTGGHSGAF
V: TRBV9
J: TRBJ1-1

CDR3: ASSFQTGMGGYT
V: TRBV6-1
J: TRBJ1-2

CDR3: ASSLTGSSGNTIY
V: TRBV28
J: TRBJ1-3

CDR3: ASIEPRTYSDYGYT
V: TRBV2
J: TRBJ1-2

CDR3: SVEVTLGRADTQY
V: TRBV29-1
J: TRBJ2-3

CDR3: ASSETAANYGYT
V: TRBV10-2
J: TRBJ1-2

CDR3: ASSQFDGNSYNEQF
V: TRBV4-1
J: TRBJ2-1

CDR3: ARSFGQASYEQY
V: TRBV5-3
J: TRBJ2-7

CDR3: ASIPISPEAF
V: TRBV2
J: TRBJ1-1

CDR3: ASSPAAGTFRGDTQY
V: TRBV14
J: TRBJ2-3

CDR3: ASRVEVASTDTQY
V: TRBV4-2
J: TRBJ2-3

CDR3: ASSLVGGGNTEAF
V: TRBV7-2
J: TRBJ1-1

CDR3: ASIRSGVREKLF
V: TRBV28
J: TRBJ1-4

CDR3: ASSFSDLDEQF
V: TRBV11-2
J: TRBJ2-1

CDR3: SVDHSLGASYGYT
V: TRBV29-1
J: TRBJ1-2

CDR3: ASSLMSGGTNTGELF
V: TRBV5-1
J: TRBJ2-2

CDR3: ASSLLGEGTEAF
V: TRBV11-2
J: TRBJ1-1

CDR3: ASSPGQGGYGYT
V: TRBV19
J: TRBJ1-2

CDR3: ASRRQVGYNEQF
V: TRBV28
J: TRBJ2-1

CDR3: ASSGTGGYEQY
V: TRBV19
J: TRBJ2-7

CDR3: ASSLATSGTYEQY
V: TRBV5-1
J: TRBJ2-7

CDR3: ASSQGGTGQETQY
V: TRBV5-4
J: TRBJ2-5

CDR3: ASSLAGLAANTGELF
V: TRBV7-9
J: TRBJ2-2

CDR3: ASSGLSGELF
V: TRBV27
J: TRBJ2-2

CDR3: AVRDRAATNEKLF
V: TRBV2
J: TRBJ1-4

CDR3: ASSRTSGEETQY
V: TRBV2
J: TRBJ2-5

CDR3: ASSILGTADGYT
V: TRBV19
J: TRBJ1-2

CDR3: ASRDPRGARNEQY
V: TRBV6-5
J: TRBJ2-7